This T cell receptor (beta chain) was sequenced for a study of blood T cell repertoires in COVID-19. Study background: Sample material is recorded as cDNA or gDNA derived from T cells, B-cell-depleted T cells, or PBMCs.

The V end was cut by 6 bases, the J end by 8 bases, with 14 bases between. Germline CDR1 reads SNHLY; CDR2 reads FYNNEI. The CDR3 length is 14 residues. Sequencing used immunoSEQ multiplex PCR; TCRdb keeps in-frame clones, though not all of them. The sample yields fewer than 200,000 clones, 70% to 90% seen once. The receptor was derived from a man aged 18 to 35 who had recovered from COVID-19. The source material was peripheral blood. The chain is built from TRBV2 and TRBJ1-6; D uncertain. The CDR3: CASRGDGEHSPLHF. Here the CDR3 DNA reads TGTGCCAGCAGGGGTGACGGAGAACATTCACCCCTCCACTTT.